This TCR beta chain was sequenced during a study of blood T cell repertoires in COVID-19. The J segment lost 8 bases and the V segment lost 3 bases, leaving 7 bases of the junction unmatched. Germline CDR1 is MDHEN and CDR2 is SYDVKM. CDR3 length: 14 residues. Participants spanned ages about 18 to 95 years and resided in about two dozen US areas. The table came from immunoSEQ multiplex PCR; TCRdb's copy has only in-frame clones and leaves some out. The data show some 350,000 clones, around 91% seen once. The sample was PBMCs or T cells enriched from blood (not recorded which). This clonotype was obtained from a man younger than 35 who had recovered from COVID-19. This chain uses TRBV28 with TRBJ1-2; 9 positions agree with TRBD1. The CDR3 reads CASSLGTGIYGYTF. The CDR3 coding sequence is TGTGCCAGCAGTTTGGGGACAGGGATCTACGGCTACACCTTC.